These 9 T cell receptor beta chains were all obtained from the same sample, sequenced in a study of T cell responses to AZD1222 COVID-19 vaccine. The table came from immunoSEQ multiplex PCR; TCRdb's copy has only in-frame clones and leaves some out. The sample has about 76,000 clones, 88% seen once. The starting material was peripheral blood, obtained on day 0 of AZD1222 vaccination. Receptors originate from an adult in good health.

The CDR3 DNA follows: TGTGCCAGCAGCCAAGGGGGTGGCGGCTACACCTTC. It is translated as CASSQGGGGYTF. The V and J genes are TRBV3-1 (or the pseudogene TRBV3-2) and TRBJ1-2; D unclear. The CDR3 covers 12 residues. Germline V gene sequence: CDR1 LGHDT, CDR2 YNNKEL (reference sequence). Trimming removed 1 base at V and 8 bases at J, with 8 bases between.

The chain recombines TRBV5-4 with TRBJ1-1; D is possibly TRBD1 (5 bases). CDR1 and CDR2 from the germline V gene are SGHNT and YYREEE (reference sequence). Trimming took 4 bases from V and 4 from J, leaving 17 bases between them. This CDR3 is 15 amino acids long. The CDR3 DNA reads as TGTGCCAGCAGCCCTCAGGGATTTGAGGGCACTGAAGCTTTCTTT. Protein: CASSPQGFEGTEAFF.

This clone occurred a few times. DNA of the CDR3: TGCGCCAGCAGCCAAGAGGTCAGGAGCTATGGCTACACCTTC. Its protein product is CASSQEVRSYGYTF. The gene calls are TRBV4-1 and TRBJ1-2; D ambiguous. The germline gives CDR1 MGHRA, CDR2 YSYEKL. The CDR3 spans 14 residues. The V and J ends lost 0 bases and 4 bases respectively, with 9 bases between them.

This clone was recorded once. This rearrangement joins TRBV28 to TRBJ2-1; 11 bases line up with TRBD2. This CDR3 is 12 amino acids long. Germline V CDR1 and CDR2: MDHEN, SYDVKM. Trimming took 7 bases from V and 9 from J; bases not matched to a gene: 2. The CDR3 region is CASTLAGGEQFF. CDR3 DNA sequence: TGTGCCAGCACGCTAGCGGGGGGTGAGCAGTTCTTC.

The V call is TRBV11-2, the J call TRBJ1-6, with D perhaps matching TRBD1 (5 bases). CDR3 length equals 15 residues. V shed 4 bases and J shed 6 bases, with 13 bases lying between them. The germline V gene has CDR1 SGHAT and CDR2 FQNNGV. Here the CDR3 reads CASSSLRGANSPLHF. Here the CDR3 DNA reads TGTGCCAGCAGCTCACTTCGAGGGGCTAATTCACCCCTCCACTTT.

This rearrangement joins TRBV24-1 to TRBJ2-2; D unresolved. V shed 0 bases and J shed 2 bases, with 12 bases lying between them. CDR3 length: 17 residues. The germline gives CDR1 KGHDR, CDR2 SFDVKD. The CDR3 here is CATSDLLSGVNTGELFF. CDR3 bases: TGTGCCACCAGTGATTTGCTTTCAGGCGTTAACACCGGGGAGCTGTTTTTT.

The rearrangement joins TRBV5-4 to TRBJ2-7; 7 bases match TRBD1. This CDR3 is 14 amino acids long. Per germline, CDR1 SGHNT and CDR2 YYREEE (reference sequence). Trimming at V came to 0 bases and at J to 0 bases, leaving 0 bases not matched to a gene. CDR3: CASSLDRGSYEQYF. The CDR3 bases are TGTGCCAGCAGCTTGGACAGGGGCTCCTACGAGCAGTACTTC.

The V call is TRBV5-1, the J call TRBJ2-3; D unclear. V lost 0 bases and J lost 2, with 13 bases in between. Per the germline V gene, CDR1 is SGHRS and CDR2 is YFSETQ. The CDR3 runs to 16 residues. The chain's CDR3 is CASSLEGTTSTDTQYF. The CDR3 region has the DNA TGCGCCAGCAGCTTGGAGGGTACAACGTCCACAGATACGCAGTATTTT.

V usage is TRBV15 and J usage is TRBJ2-5; TRBD2 matches 10 bases. The V and J ends lost 1 base and 3 bases, in that order; junction bases with no gene match: 5. The length of the CDR3 is 16 residues. Germline V gene sequence: CDR1 LNHNV, CDR2 YYDKDF (reference sequence). DNA of the CDR3: TGTGCCACCAGCAGAGTTAGCGGGGGGTTTAAAGAGACCCAGTACTTC. It is translated as CATSRVSGGFKETQYF. The full variable domain, rest sourced from reference TRBV15 and TRBJ2-5, is DAMVIQNPRYQVTQFGKPVTLSCSQTLNHNVMYWYQQKSSQAPKLLFHYYDKDFNNEADTPDNFQSRRPNTSFCFLDIRSPGLGDTAMYLCATSRVSGGFKETQYFGPGTRLLVL.